This T cell receptor beta chain came from a study of blood T cell repertoires in COVID-19. Study-level background: The analysed material was cDNA or gDNA that came from T cells, B-cell-depleted T cells, or PBMCs.

CDR3 length equals 16 residues. CDR1 and CDR2 from the germline V gene are MNHEY and SMNVEV (reference sequence). Trimming cost V 7 bases and J 2 bases; bases outside gene matches: 11. Per the study methods: Amplification of reference gene primers provided the estimated nucleated cell counts. Clones were read by immunoSEQ multiplex PCR, and TCRdb kept only the in-frame ones, dropping some. V and J calls and clone size are copied from that table; D and trimming were computed from the DNA. The data hold roughly 160,000 clones, with about 84% observed a single time. This sequence was found in a woman aged 40 to 55 with acute COVID-19. The gene calls are TRBV27 and TRBJ2-1; 7 bases fit TRBD2. Sequenced input: PBMCs or T cells enriched from blood (not recorded which). CDR3 sequence: CASTKGTGGTYNEQFF. The CDR3 DNA reads TGTGCCAGCACCAAGGGGACGGGAGGCACCTACAATGAGCAGTTCTTC.